The 7 T cell receptor beta chains below come from one sample, sequenced in a study of blood T cell repertoires in COVID-19. Only in-frame clones appear in the TCRdb table, and some are missing; sequencing was by immunoSEQ multiplex PCR. Here the sample spans under 300,000 clones, roughly 90% being singletons. The sequencing sample was made of peripheral blood. The receptors were gathered from a woman aged 40-49 years who had recovered from COVID-19.

This clone has only one observation. The rearrangement links TRBV7-2 to TRBJ2-7, with TRBD1 as a possible D gene (6 bases). The V gene lost 5 bases and the J gene lost 3 bases, with 17 bases spanning the gap. The CDR3 spans 15 residues. CDR1 is SGHTA, CDR2 FQGNSA, per germline. This CDR3 is CASSALQGRLYEQYF. The DNA of the CDR3 is TGTGCCAGCAGCGCCCTTCAGGGGCGGCTCTACGAGCAGTACTTC.

The chain employs TRBV11-2 and TRBJ1-4; maybe TRBD1 (6 bases). Trimming pared 1 base from V and 0 bases from J, leaving 18 bases between. The CDR3 totals 19 residues. The germline V gene has CDR1 SGHAT and CDR2 FQNNGV. The CDR3 DNA reads TGTGCCAGCAGCTTAGTTAGGCGGACAGAGTTTACAACTAATGAAAAACTGTTTTTT. It specifies CASSLVRRTEFTTNEKLFF.

A few counts support this clone. V usage is TRBV28 and J usage is TRBJ2-7; TRBD1 matches 9 bases. With V trimmed by 2 bases and J by 5 bases, 10 bases remained unmatched. The CDR3 has 16 amino acids. Germline V gene sequence: CDR1 MDHEN, CDR2 SYDVKM. CDR3 sequence (DNA): TGTGCCAGCAGTTTAGGATCTGGACAGGGGAAAAACGAGCAGTACTTC. Translating it yields CASSLGSGQGKNEQYF.

The chain has TRBV7-9 and TRBJ2-2, with D unclear. The CDR3 totals 12 residues. Trimming cost V 5 bases and J 6 bases, with 7 bases left between them. From germline, CDR1 is SEHNR and CDR2 FQNEAQ (reference sequence). The CDR3: CASSPFAGELFF. The DNA of the CDR3 is TGTGCCAGCAGCCCCTTTGCCGGGGAGCTGTTTTTT.

This clone was seen once. V usage is TRBV28 and J usage is TRBJ1-2; unclear D gene. The CDR3 contains 15 residues. In germline, CDR1 is MDHEN, CDR2 SYDVKM. Trimming pared 6 bases from V and 2 bases from J, leaving 16 bases between. CDR3 sequence: CASRGGDAQNYGYTF. CDR3 nucleotide sequence: TGTGCCAGCAGAGGCGGCGATGCCCAGAACTATGGCTACACCTTC.

This chain links TRBV7-2 with TRBJ2-7; 10 bases line up with TRBD1. CDR1 is SGHTA and CDR2 is FQGNSA in the germline V gene. Trimming removed 5 bases from V and 1 base from J; junction bases left unmatched: 8. The CDR3 consists of 16 residues. The CDR3 region has the DNA TGTGCCAGCAGCCCGACAGGGGGCGGTGGGTCCTACGAGCAGTACTTC. Translated, it gives CASSPTGGGGSYEQYF.

The chain recombines TRBV7-8 with TRBJ1-6; D is perhaps TRBD1 (5 bases). Between the trimmed V and J ends, which lost 10 bases and 3 bases, there was a span of 13 bases. The CDR3 is 14 amino acids. The germline gives CDR1 SGHVS, CDR2 FQNEAQ. DNA for the CDR3: TGTGCCACAGGTCGACAGATCTATAATTCACCCCTCCACTTT. Translated: CATGRQIYNSPLHF.